This T cell receptor (beta chain) was sequenced for a study of cytomegalovirus exposure and HLA in healthy donors (dated by TCRdb to the late 2010s). A note on the overall study: According to an earlier analysis of several hundred of the donors, 150 million to 200 million T cells yielded 117 million unique TCR beta sequences and approximately 280 Gb of sequence data. A separate validation cohort of over a hundred different subjects was used in addition to the roughly 700-subject first cohort. Every discovery cohort repertoire had been produced on one sequencing platform. In an earlier analysis of roughly 540 of the donors, high-throughput TCR beta sequencing was used to judge whether each TCR beta V gene segment behaved as functional or pseudogenic. Donor age, sex, ethnicity and CMV serostatus were compiled alongside the repertoire data. HLA typing included class I and class II loci at four-digit resolution. In a later genetic analysis, genome-wide SNP genotypes for about three fifths of the 666 donors were used, and that subset was treated as a discovery cohort. Roughly 320 gigabases of sequencing data and around 90 million unique TCR sequences made up an early release that covered roughly 670 HLA-typed donors. A later analysis re-analyzed previously published TCR beta repertoires from approximately 670 donors and added high-resolution HLA genotyping to study TCR occurrence patterns. On average, around 240,000 unique TCR beta nucleotide sequences were sequenced per donor among a few hundred genotyped donors of the cohort, with about 17% of those sequences being non-productive. Of the 300 to 450 genotyped donors, 75% to 85% were placed in the genetic ancestry cluster associated with self-reported Caucasian donors. The aim of the study was to test whether cataloging public T cell receptors could identify signatures of past pathogen exposure. The later analysis used no new phenotypic data to find candidate immune exposures, relying instead on TCR beta sequences and their occurrence across donors. High-throughput TCR immunosequencing, statistical association of individual TCRs with disease status, and machine learning were combined to predict cytomegalovirus infection status. Using immunosequencing, the study profiled T cell repertoires from some 670 subjects and related those repertoires to cytomegalovirus serostatus. Because of strong linkage in the cohort, a handful of DR-DQ haplotypes were treated as single units for association and clustering. The number of donors typed differed by locus, with about 629-640 for A, B, C, DRB1 and DQB1, 522 for DQA1, under 610 for DPA1, and approximately 470 for DPB1.

The cohort was made up of hundreds of healthy bone marrow donors. At the time of sampling, every cohort member was nominally healthy, though immune exposures that went unrecorded were likely present. The donor was CMV seropositive and belonged to the group of 250 to 300 seropositive cohort members. A peripheral blood sample was collected from each donor, and TCR beta sequencing was performed on peripheral blood mononuclear cells. Genomic DNA was extracted from the blood cell samples with the Qiagen DNeasy Blood Extraction Kit. Libraries came from the immunoSEQ multiplex PCR assay. A mixture of 60 forward primers for TCR Vbeta segments and 13 reverse primers for TCR Jbeta segments was used in the multiplex PCR. Amplification of the CDR3 region of rearranged TCR beta genes was performed with a multiplex PCR assay on genomic DNA. On the Illumina HiSeq System, the amplified TCR beta libraries were sequenced as 87-base-pair reads. As for the original processing: A later analysis tallied approximately 87 million unique TCR beta chains across the approximately 670 repertoires, and around 9.9 million of those chains were shared by two or more donors. Raw reads were error-corrected and collapsed into unique sequences by a nearest-neighbor algorithm in which closely related sequences were merged to remove PCR and sequencing errors. To assign V, D and J gene segments, CDR3 sequences were aligned to IMGT reference sequences. For a sequence to be retained, a match of at least six nucleotides to both a V gene segment and a J gene segment was required. Rearrangements were classified as productive when the CDR3 lacked stop codons and remained in frame with V and J, and all other rearrangements were classified as non-productive. CDR3 was defined according to IMGT convention as the region running from the second conserved V-encoded cysteine to the conserved J-encoded phenylalanine. In an earlier analysis of approximately 590 of the donors, sequences lacking an unambiguous match to a single V gene segment were excluded. In an earlier analysis of 450 to 700 of the donors, V segments were called functional above 56.7% productive rearrangements and were called segregating when the between-donor standard deviation exceeded 5%. A statistical classification framework was developed to diagnose cytomegalovirus status using the catalog of TCR beta chain sequences. In a later analysis, V and J genes were assigned by comparing TCR nucleotide sequences against IMGT/GENE-DB human TR gene sequences. In a later analysis, CDR3 sequences and most-parsimonious VDJ recombination scenarios were assigned using the TCRdist pipeline. In a later analysis, every TCR beta chain was defined by the combination of its CDR3 amino acid sequence and its V-gene family, and reads without a unique V-gene family were dropped. As a way to deal with suspected cross-contamination and a sequencing artifact, a later analysis dropped approximately 570 nucleotide sequences that were highly shared and had low generation probability. For each public chain, a later analysis derived a clonal expansion index from normalized ranks of inferred template counts within each repertoire. In a later analysis, generation probabilities were computed using a VDJ recombination model fitted to out-of-frame rearrangements, and the results were checked against IGoR. A later analysis scored TCR-TCR, TCR-HLA and TCR-CMV co-occurrence with hypergeometric tests, applying a repertoire-size bias correction to TCR pairs. In a later analysis, false discovery rates were estimated by permuting HLA or CMV assignments 20 times. In a later analysis, co-occurring TCRs were grouped using DBSCAN, and TCRdist sequence similarity was added for clustering within HLA-allele-positive subsets. Repertoires with fewer than 30,000 or more than 120,000 public chains, plus five repertoires with anomalous nucleotide sharing, were excluded from co-occurrence clustering. TCRdb stores this immuneACCESS table with in-frame sequences only. Part of the clones is absent; in the studies checked, under half of the shortfall reflects unresolved V genes, and no reason is known for the rest. The V and J calls and clone size were taken over from that table, and D and trimming were inferred from the DNA. The sample yields 150,000 to 200,000 clones; 75% to 90% were counted once. The leading ten clones occupy 4.1% of the sample.

A remark on this clone: The specificity of this receptor is unknown. Compared with germline, one end of the junction differs, possibly owing to a read error.

Beyond this particular receptor, the publication reports: Roughly uniform sequencing depth across donors was assumed in presence/absence analyses, although this assumption may not hold. In both the original and validation cohorts, the classifier was reported to diagnose cytomegalovirus status with high specificity and sensitivity. Some IMGT-functional V segments, including TRBV6-2 and TRBV6-3, could not be told apart with the 87-base-pair reads, so those segments were excluded. CMV serostatus was the only immune exposure information available for the cohort. A later genetic analysis associated a missense DCLRE1C variant with V-gene and J-gene trimming of TCR beta chains, and an independent cohort replicated the association. In this cohort, only TCR beta chains were sequenced, and detectable features were limited by the absence of alpha or paired-chain data. At a false discovery rate of 0.05, a later analysis linked under 20,000 TCR beta sequences to specific HLA alleles. In the study, about 150 TCR beta chains were listed as associated with cytomegalovirus. A later genetic analysis reported fewer N-insertions in productive TCRs among donors in an Asian-associated ancestry cluster than the roughly 700-donor mean. A cluster of highly shared sequence variants was judged likely to be a technical artifact of the sequencing pipeline. When HLA alleles, especially DR and DQ, strongly co-occurred, attributing TCR associations to individual alleles was difficult. A few of the identified cytomegalovirus-associated TCR beta chains were confirmed in vitro to be specific for cytomegalovirus antigens. Most CMV-associated TCR beta chains appeared to be HLA-restricted in a later analysis, and the HLA associations seemed to be driven largely by CMV exposure. Correlated functional status among segregating V segments might be attributable to linkage disequilibrium, but an unknown experimental factor could not be ruled out. Most TCR sequences were observed very rarely across donors, whereas some public TCRs were present in many individuals. Because counts were too low, about 15 rarely observed V segments, including chromosome 9 orphons, were left out of the earlier analysis of approximately 580 of the donors. An earlier analysis of around 540 of the donors showed that most TCR beta V segments appeared in productive rearrangements either about 90% or about 30% of the time, which broadly matched IMGT annotations. In a later analysis, TCR association rates were found to vary across HLA loci, with the most associated TCRs seen for DRB1 alleles and the fewest for HLA-C alleles. In a later analysis, HLA-associated TCR beta chains were found to be more clonally expanded and to have lower generation probabilities than equally common non-associated chains. The authors suggested that the approach could potentially be extended to other disease states and immunological phenotypes. A further reported finding was that TCR beta sequences accurately predicted the HLA-A and HLA-B alleles for most subjects in the first cohort. In a later analysis, several top co-occurrence clusters were reported to appear linked to parvovirus B19, influenza, CMV and Epstein-Barr virus. HLA typing was unavailable for some donors at each locus, so association tests used only the typed subset.

The germline V gene (reference sequence) specifies SSHAT as CDR1 and FNYEAQ as CDR2. The CDR3, from cysteine to phenylalanine, totals 15 residues. The read is trimmed to its CDR3 DNA, 45 bases read in frame from base 1. The clonotype comes from a middle-aged man in good health and CMV-seropositive. The V and J genes are TRBV7-7 and TRBJ2-5, with 7 bases in between that match TRBD1. Sequenced material: PBMCs. The CDR3 protein: CASSLGGGYQETQYF. The DNA reads as follows: TGTGCTAGCAGCTTAGGGGGCGGATACCAAGAGACCCAGTACTTC.